This T cell receptor (beta chain) was identified in a study of T-cell reconstitution after alpha-beta-depleted transplantation in children (TCRdb year 2016). For context, the study as a whole: Using TCR repertoire profiling, the study followed T-cell immune reconstitution in a quantitative way in children after TCRalphabeta/CD19-depleted allogeneic hematopoietic cell transplantation.

Receptor libraries were prepared by PCR. Sequencing relied on an Illumina HiSeq 2500. TCR libraries were prepared with molecular barcoding, using unique molecular identifiers to normalize TCRbeta repertoire quantification. The raw public data were reprocessed by TCRdb itself: fastp quality trimming at Q25, MiXCR clonotype calling, in-frame beta chains only. Under each unique CDR3 protein, matching rows form one entry showing the most common genes and DNA. The sample profile shows about 470,000 distinct CDR3 sequences; around 46% of them were found once. The ten largest account for under 35% of the sample. The intended sense of this specimen's treatment or condition label: allogeneic hematopoietic cell transplantation with graft depleted of TCRalphabeta T cells and CD19 B cells. The children who served as transplant recipients had been given grafts of TCRalphabeta/CD19-depleted allogeneic hematopoietic cells.

A distance of 11 bases separates the germline ends of V and J, which lose 5 bases and 7 bases respectively. The germline V gene encodes CDR1 MNHEY and CDR2 SVGAGI. The CDR3 runs 12 amino acids, cysteine and phenylalanine included. The CDR3 DNA has 36 bases and is translated from base 1. This clonotype was picked up many times. Its antigen is not yet known. There are no base qualities to consult, and no much larger clone falls within one base. What the research found in general, with its limitations: Hyperexpanded clone frequencies declined over subsequent months; after one year, T-cell counts and TCRbeta diversity were mostly attributed to newly produced T cells. About two months after transplant, the apparently early recovery of alphabetaT-cell counts reportedly depended on just several hundred clones that had expanded rapidly and came from non-depleted graft cells. In some patients, high TCRbeta diversity at day 60 was attributed to recipient T cells and intrathymic progenitors that had survived conditioning.

This receptor was obtained from a girl aged 2 to 10 with aplastic anemia, due to receive a stem cell transplant. The rearranged chain carries TRBV6-5 and TRBJ1-1, with TRBD1 tentatively as D gene (6 bases match). This specimen was PBMCs, taken before TCRalphabeta/CD19-depleted stem cell transplant. The nucleotide sequence is given as TGTGCCAGCAGTACCGGACAGATTGAAGCTTTCTTT. This translates into CASSTGQIEAFF.